The 9 T cell receptor beta chains in this list originate from one sample, sequenced in a study of low-dose radiotherapy and immunotherapy resistance in tumors. Time point defined: after trial treatment. Indicated treatment: LDRT plus nivolumab, ipilimumab, low-dose cyclophosphamide and aspirin (RACIN trial). Both TCRalpha and TCRbeta chains were reverse transcribed with V-gene-specific primers. Using a constant-region primer together with a V-primer adapter, TCRs were subjected to approximately 20 PCR cycles of amplification. MiXCR was run by TCRdb on the reads, yielding one entry per CDR3 protein. Of approximately 100,000 distinct CDR3 sequences detected, around 21% appear once; the ten largest clones hold about 4%. The sequencing used PBMCs, collected after low-dose radiotherapy plus immunotherapy. These receptors were taken from a male donor with prostate cancer.

At least ten counts were recorded for this clonotype. V is TRBV20-1 and J is TRBJ1-5, with D perhaps TRBD1 (5 bases). There are 14 residues in the CDR3. V was clipped by 3 bases and J by 5 bases, with 14 bases between them. Germline CDR1 reads DFQATT; CDR2 reads SNEGSKA (reference sequence). This CDR3 is CSARVGAPDQPQHF. CDR3 DNA sequence: TGCAGTGCTAGGGTTGGGGCACCCGATCAGCCCCAGCATTTT.

This clonotype was seen ten or more times. V gene TRBV11-2 combines with J gene TRBJ2-5; a weak D match, TRBD1 (5 bases). With 5 bases removed from V and 1 base from J, the gap between germline ends came to 14 bases. The CDR3 is 15 residues long. Germline V gives CDR1 SGHAT, CDR2 FQNNGV. The CDR3 here is CASSEEPQGQETQYF. The CDR3 nucleotides read TGTGCCAGCAGCGAAGAACCTCAGGGCCAAGAGACCCAGTACTTC.

This clonotype has at least ten counts. The chain joins TRBV6-8 to TRBJ1-2; D gene uncertain. This CDR3 spans 13 amino acids. Germline V gives CDR1 MNHGY, CDR2 SAAAGT. V was trimmed by 0 bases and J by 3 bases, leaving 5 bases between them. CDR3 sequence (DNA): TGTGCCAGCAGTTACTCAGCCGACTATGGCTACACCTTC. Protein product: CASSYSADYGYTF.

Concerning this clonotype: A read error is likely here: a far larger clone is one base away. The chain couples TRBV5-8 to TRBJ2-3, with 13 bases that match TRBD2. The CDR3 runs to 16 residues. From germline, CDR1 is SGHTS and CDR2 YDEGEE. This CDR3 reads CASSTGLAGAGDTQFF. Written as DNA, the CDR3 is TGTGCCAGCAGCACCGGACTAGCGGGGGCGGGAGATACGCAGTTTTTT. Full variable domain (remainder filled in from reference TRBV5-8 and TRBJ2-3): EAGVTQSPTHLIKTRGQQATLRCSPISGHTSVYWYQQALGLGLQFLLWYDEGEERNRGNFPPRFSGRQFPNYSSELNVNALELEDSALYLCASSTGLAGAGDTQFFGPGTRLTVL.

This clonotype was seen ten or more times. This rearrangement joins TRBV20-1 to TRBJ2-7; D gene ambiguous. There are 15 residues in the CDR3. V dropped 0 bases and J dropped 3 bases, with 15 bases sitting between them. Germline CDR1 and CDR2: DFQATT and SNEGSKA (reference sequence). The CDR3 coding sequence is TGCAGTGCTAGAGACGTAACCACGGGCGGCTACGAGCAGTACTTC. This translates into CSARDVTTGGYEQYF.

The V call is TRBV5-6, the J call TRBJ2-1, with TRBD2 identical over 10 bases. The CDR3 has 16 residues. V gave up 1 base and J gave up 5 bases; unmatched junction bases: 6. Germline V CDR1 and CDR2: SGHDT, YYEEEE. The DNA of the CDR3 is TGTGCCAGCAGCTTGAAGGTACTAGCGGGGAACAATGAGCAGTTCTTC. Encoded protein: CASSLKVLAGNNEQFF.

This clonotype was seen more than once but under ten times. The chain recombines TRBV20-1 with TRBJ2-1; 9 nucleotides agree with TRBD2. Trimming took 0 bases from V and 6 from J; bases not matched to a gene: 6. CDR1 is DFQATT and CDR2 is SNEGSKA in the germline V gene (reference sequence). This CDR3 is 15 amino acids long. The CDR3 nucleotides are TGCAGTGCTAGAGAGCCCAGCGGGGGGAGCAATGAGCAGTTCTTC. It translates to CSAREPSGGSNEQFF.

This clonotype was found many times. The chain carries TRBV20-1 and TRBJ2-1, with a tentative D call TRBD2 (6 bases). The ends were cut back, 5 bases at V and 2 bases at J, with 13 bases in the middle. Germline V gene lookup returns CDR1 DFQATT and CDR2 SNEGSKA (reference sequence). The CDR3 has 14 residues. CDR3 residues: CSAGSSEPYNEQFF. DNA of the CDR3: TGCAGTGCTGGGTCTAGCGAACCCTACAATGAGCAGTTCTTC.

The rearrangement uses TRBV5-1 and TRBJ1-6; D is undetermined. The CDR3 has 14 amino acids. V lost 0 bases, J lost 10 bases, and 11 bases lay in between. The germline V gene has CDR1 SGHRS and CDR2 YFSETQ. The DNA of the CDR3 is TGCGCCAGCAGCTTGGGCTGGGGTAGCTCACCCCTCCACTTT. Translated, it gives CASSLGWGSSPLHF.